What follows are 15 T cell receptor beta chains derived from one specimen sequenced in a study of CD8+ T cells in alopecia areata. Sequencing relied on a cDNA template that was reverse transcribed from extracted RNA. The method was immunoSEQ multiplex PCR; TCRdb's version includes in-frame clones alone and lacks a portion of them. The profile shows tens of thousands of clones, roughly 50% of them singletons. The sequenced sample consisted of NKG2D-high CD8+ T cells sorted from blood. The origin of the receptors is a human donor with alopecia areata.

This clone was seen a handful of times. This rearrangement joins TRBV19 to TRBJ2-1, with 9 bases identical to TRBD1. This CDR3 is 15 amino acids long. Trimming took 5 bases from V and 5 from J; bases not matched to a gene: 7. Germline CDR1 is LNHDA and CDR2 is SQIVND (reference sequence). The DNA of the CDR3 is TGTGCCAGTAGTGTCACAGGGGGCGTTCACAATGAGCAGTTCTTC. It specifies CASSVTGGVHNEQFF. Full variable domain (remainder filled in from reference TRBV19 and TRBJ2-1): DGGITQSPKYLFRKEGQNVTLSCEQNLNHDAMYWYRQDPGQGLRLIYYSQIVNDFQKGDIAEGYSVSREKKESFPLTVTSAQKNPTAFYLCASSVTGGVHNEQFFGPGTRLTVL.

This clone came up a few times. The chain is built from TRBV7-2 and TRBJ1-1; no reliable D call. The length of the CDR3 is 12 residues. V was trimmed by 5 bases and J by 11 bases, leaving 15 bases between them. Germline V lookup: CDR1 SGHTA, CDR2 FQGNSA. The CDR3 DNA sequence: TGTGCCAGCAGCCCTCGTACGGTTGAGGCTTTCTTT. This gives the protein CASSPRTVEAFF.

This clone was seen only a few times. The rearrangement joins TRBV4-1 to TRBJ2-3, with unresolved D. The CDR3 extends over 15 amino acids. V lost 1 base, J lost 1 base, and 9 bases lay in between. Germline V CDR1 and CDR2: MGHRA, YSYEKL. The CDR3 loop reads CASSQGQRGTDTQYF. The CDR3 DNA reads TGCGCCAGCAGCCAAGGCCAGCGAGGCACAGATACGCAGTATTTT.

This CDR3 is CASSLDRDHQPQHF. CDR3 sequence (DNA): TGTGCCAGCAGCCTGGACAGGGACCATCAGCCCCAGCATTTT. This sequence joins TRBV7-6 and TRBJ1-5, with TRBD1 identical over 8 bases. V shed 5 bases, J shed 5 bases, and the junction held 5 bases outside the gene matches. The CDR3 loop spans 14 amino acids. Per the germline V gene, CDR1 is SGHVS and CDR2 is FNYEAQ.

The chain is built from TRBV5-6 and TRBJ2-7, with D possibly being TRBD2 (6 bases). The germline V gene has CDR1 SGHDT and CDR2 YYEEEE. The CDR3 loop spans 13 amino acids. V lost 4 bases to trimming and J lost 2 bases, with 10 bases between them. The CDR3 DNA follows: TGTGCCAGCAGCCTGGGACTTCCCTACGAGCAGTACTTC. Amino acid sequence: CASSLGLPYEQYF.

The chain links TRBV27 to TRBJ2-1, with D perhaps matching TRBD1 or TRBD2 (6 bases each). V lost 1 base and J 4 bases, leaving 14 bases between the germline ends. The length of the CDR3 is 16 residues. Germline V gene sequence: CDR1 MNHEY, CDR2 SMNVEV (reference sequence). The CDR3 loop is CASSLWLGGIYNEQFF. The DNA of the CDR3 is TGTGCCAGCAGTTTATGGCTAGGGGGGATTTACAATGAGCAGTTCTTC.

V gene TRBV6-6 combines with J gene TRBJ1-5; D gene uncertain. The germline gives CDR1 MNHNY, CDR2 SVGAGI (reference sequence). The CDR3 consists of 16 residues. The ends were cut back, 2 bases at V and 7 bases at J, with 18 bases in the middle. The CDR3 is CASSYPDGRGRQPQHF. The CDR3, as DNA: TGTGCCAGCAGTTACCCGGACGGTCGGGGTAGGCAGCCCCAGCATTTT.

V gene TRBV14 combines with J gene TRBJ2-7; 8 bases line up with TRBD1. The germline CDR1 and CDR2 sequences are SGHDN and FVKESK. Trimming took 2 bases from V and 1 from J; bases not matched to a gene: 4. The CDR3 contains 15 residues. The CDR3 DNA reads TGTGCCAGCAGCCAATACAGGGGGTTATCCTACGAGCAGTACTTC. It is translated as CASSQYRGLSYEQYF.

The V gene is TRBV15, the J gene TRBJ1-2, with TRBD1 matching over 10 bases. The V and J ends lost 3 bases and 8 bases, in that order; junction bases with no gene match: 6. The germline CDR1 and CDR2 sequences are LNHNV and YYDKDF (reference sequence). The CDR3 contains 14 residues. The DNA for the CDR3 is TGTGCCACCAGCAGCGACAGGGGGCTGGGGGGCTACACCTTC. Amino acid sequence: CATSSDRGLGGYTF.

The gene calls are TRBV27 and TRBJ1-5; maybe TRBD1 (5 bases). This CDR3 has 16 residues. Germline assignment: CDR1 MNHEY and CDR2 SMNVEV (reference sequence). V shed 1 base and J shed 3 bases, with 13 bases lying between them. The CDR3 is CASSLFGGRVNQPQHF. In DNA, the CDR3 is TGTGCCAGCAGTTTATTTGGCGGCAGGGTCAATCAGCCCCAGCATTTT.

The chain couples TRBV11-2 to TRBJ2-1, with D perhaps being TRBD1 or TRBD2 (5 bases each). The CDR3 runs 16 residues. The V gene lost 4 bases and the J gene lost 6 bases, with 19 bases spanning the gap. Germline-derived CDR1 and CDR2 are SGHAT and FQNNGV. The CDR3 is CASSSSLGAGSNEQFF. For the CDR3, the DNA is TGTGCCAGCAGCTCCTCCCTCGGGGCAGGATCCAATGAGCAGTTCTTC.

In its sample, this clone was seen a few times. J is TRBJ1-1 and V is TRBV15, with no clear D. CDR1 and CDR2 (germline): LNHNV, YYDKDF (reference sequence). V was trimmed by 0 bases and J by 4 bases, leaving 9 bases between them. There are 14 residues in the CDR3. This CDR3 is CATSRDLGSTEAFF. The CDR3 DNA is TGTGCCACCAGCAGAGATCTGGGGAGCACTGAAGCTTTCTTT.

This rearrangement joins TRBV29-1 to TRBJ1-2; the match to TRBD1 covers 11 bases. The CDR3 consists of 16 residues. V lost 5 bases, J lost 4 bases, and 12 bases stayed unmatched. The V gene's germline CDR1 is SQVTM and CDR2 ANQGSEA. CDR3 DNA sequence: TGCAGCGTTCGGTTTGGGGGACAGGGGGTTGCCTATGGCTACACCTTC. It translates to CSVRFGGQGVAYGYTF.

The V and J genes are TRBV19 and TRBJ2-7; weak D call: TRBD2 (6 bases). This CDR3 comprises 12 residues. Trimming took off 3 bases at V and 6 bases at J, with 9 bases between the two ends. Germline CDR1 LNHDA, CDR2 SQIVND (reference sequence). The chain's CDR3 is CASSIAGSEQYF. CDR3 sequence (DNA): TGTGCCAGTAGTATCGCCGGGAGCGAGCAGTACTTC.

V is TRBV4-1 and J is TRBJ1-1; the D gene is possibly TRBD1 (5 bases). V was cut by 1 base and J by 8 bases, with 14 bases left in between. Looked up from germline, CDR1 is MGHRA and CDR2 is YSYEKL. This CDR3 is built from 14 residues. Here the CDR3 DNA reads TGCGCCAGCAGCCAAGGTCCAGGGTCACTGGAAGCTTTCTTT. Its protein product is CASSQGPGSLEAFF.